This T cell receptor beta chain was observed in a study of T cells in Graves' hyperthyroidism and ophthalmopathy. These patients, aged 18 to 65, had recently diagnosed hyperthyroidism lasting under 2 months. Details on this clonotype: A much larger clone is a single base away; this may be a read error.

Using RNA transcripts as the source, TCR beta CDR3 regions were amplified. HTBI primers were employed in a first-round RT-PCR of the TCR CDR3. Via MiXCR, TCRdb re-called the multiplex PCR reads, giving one row per CDR3 protein. In the table there are about 420,000 distinct CDR3 sequences, roughly 13% of which are singletons. What was sequenced was blood. The receptor was isolated from a woman aged 18-29 years with Graves' hyperthyroidism.

CDR3 bases: TGTGCCTGGAGTCCCCTAAGGGGCACAGATGCGCAGTATTTT. Protein product: CAWSPLRGTDAQYF. The rearrangement links TRBV30 to TRBJ2-3; D might be TRBD1 (5 bases). CDR1 is GTSNPN and CDR2 is SVGIG in the germline V gene (reference sequence). The CDR3 runs 14 residues.